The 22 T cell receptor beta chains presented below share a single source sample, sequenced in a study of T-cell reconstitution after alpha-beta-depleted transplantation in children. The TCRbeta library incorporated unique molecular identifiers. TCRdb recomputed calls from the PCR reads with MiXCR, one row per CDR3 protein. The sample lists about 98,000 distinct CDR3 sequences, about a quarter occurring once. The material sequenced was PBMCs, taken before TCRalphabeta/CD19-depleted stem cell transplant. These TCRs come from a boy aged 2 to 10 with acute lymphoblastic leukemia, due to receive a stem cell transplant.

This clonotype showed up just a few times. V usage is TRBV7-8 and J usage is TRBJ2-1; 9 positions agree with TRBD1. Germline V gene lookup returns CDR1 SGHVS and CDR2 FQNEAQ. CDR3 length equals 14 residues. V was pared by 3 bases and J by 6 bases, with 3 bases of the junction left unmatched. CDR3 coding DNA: TGTGCCAGCAGCTTCCGGGACAGGGTCAATGAGCAGTTCTTC. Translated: CASSFRDRVNEQFF.

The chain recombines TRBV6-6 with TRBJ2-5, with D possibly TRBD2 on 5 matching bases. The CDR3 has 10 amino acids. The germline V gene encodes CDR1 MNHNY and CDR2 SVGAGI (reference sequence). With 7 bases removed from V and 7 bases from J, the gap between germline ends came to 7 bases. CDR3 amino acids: CASNEGTQYF. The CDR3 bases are TGTGCCAGCAACGAGGGGACCCAGTACTTC.

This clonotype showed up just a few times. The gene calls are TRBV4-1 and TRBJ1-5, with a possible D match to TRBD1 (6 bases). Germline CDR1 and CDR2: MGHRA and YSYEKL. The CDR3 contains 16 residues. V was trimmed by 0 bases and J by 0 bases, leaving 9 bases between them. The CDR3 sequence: CASSQEGGNSNQPQHF. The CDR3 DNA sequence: TGCGCCAGCAGCCAAGAAGGGGGGAATAGCAATCAGCCCCAGCATTTT.

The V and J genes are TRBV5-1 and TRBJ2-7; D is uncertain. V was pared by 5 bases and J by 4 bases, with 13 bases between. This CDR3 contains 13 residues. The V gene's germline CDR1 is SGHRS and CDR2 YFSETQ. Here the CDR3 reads CASSRDPFYEQYF. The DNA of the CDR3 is TGCGCCAGCAGTAGGGATCCCTTTTACGAGCAGTACTTC.

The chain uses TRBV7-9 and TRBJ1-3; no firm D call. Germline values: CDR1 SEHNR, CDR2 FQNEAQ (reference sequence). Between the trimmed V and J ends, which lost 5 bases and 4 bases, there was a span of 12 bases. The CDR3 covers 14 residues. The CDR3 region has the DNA TGTGCCAGCAGCCGAGATAAGTCGGGAAACACCATATATTTT. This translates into CASSRDKSGNTIYF.

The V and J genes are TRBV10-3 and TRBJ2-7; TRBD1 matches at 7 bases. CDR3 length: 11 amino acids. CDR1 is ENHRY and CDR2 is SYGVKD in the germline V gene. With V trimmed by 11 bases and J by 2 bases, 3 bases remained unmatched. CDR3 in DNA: TGTGCCGCCGGGACAGCCTACGAGCAGTACTTC. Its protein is CAAGTAYEQYF.

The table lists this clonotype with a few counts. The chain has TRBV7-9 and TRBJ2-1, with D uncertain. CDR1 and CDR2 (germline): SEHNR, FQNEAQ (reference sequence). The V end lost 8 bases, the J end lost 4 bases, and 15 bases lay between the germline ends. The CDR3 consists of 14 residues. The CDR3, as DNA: TGTGCCAGCCTCTCTGCCTTCGGGTACAATGAGCAGTTCTTC. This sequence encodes CASLSAFGYNEQFF.

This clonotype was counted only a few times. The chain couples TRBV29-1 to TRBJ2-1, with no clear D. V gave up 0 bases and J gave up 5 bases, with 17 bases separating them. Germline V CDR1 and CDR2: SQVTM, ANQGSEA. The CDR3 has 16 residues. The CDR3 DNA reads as TGCAGCGTTGAAGATCGTAGGTACTCCCTACACAATGAGCAGTTCTTC. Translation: CSVEDRRYSLHNEQFF.

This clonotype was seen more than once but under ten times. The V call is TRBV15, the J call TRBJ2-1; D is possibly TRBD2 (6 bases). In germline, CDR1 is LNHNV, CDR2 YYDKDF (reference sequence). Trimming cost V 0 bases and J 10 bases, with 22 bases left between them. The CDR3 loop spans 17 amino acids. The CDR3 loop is CATSRDWGVAAAGEQFF. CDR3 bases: TGTGCCACCAGCAGAGATTGGGGAGTAGCGGCTGCAGGGGAGCAGTTCTTC.

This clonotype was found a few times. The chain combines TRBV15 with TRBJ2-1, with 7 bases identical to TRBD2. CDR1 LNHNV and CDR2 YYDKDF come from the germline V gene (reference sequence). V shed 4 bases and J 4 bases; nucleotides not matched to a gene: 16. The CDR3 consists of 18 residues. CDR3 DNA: TGTGCCACCAGCACCCCTATCCTGTCTAGCGGAGCTTACAATGAGCAGTTCTTC. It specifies CATSTPILSSGAYNEQFF.

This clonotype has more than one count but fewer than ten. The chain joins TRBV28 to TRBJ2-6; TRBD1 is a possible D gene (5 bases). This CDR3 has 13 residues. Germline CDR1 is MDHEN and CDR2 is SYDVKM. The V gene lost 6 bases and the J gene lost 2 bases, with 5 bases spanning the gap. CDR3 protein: CASRGPGANVLTF. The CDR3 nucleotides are TGTGCCAGCAGGGGGCCTGGGGCCAACGTCCTGACTTTC.

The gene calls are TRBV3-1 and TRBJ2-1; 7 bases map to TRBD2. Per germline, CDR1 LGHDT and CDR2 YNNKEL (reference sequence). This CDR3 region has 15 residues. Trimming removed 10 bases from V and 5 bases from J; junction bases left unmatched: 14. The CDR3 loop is CATALASGNHNEQFF. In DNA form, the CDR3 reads TGTGCCACCGCCTTAGCCAGCGGGAACCACAATGAGCAGTTCTTC.

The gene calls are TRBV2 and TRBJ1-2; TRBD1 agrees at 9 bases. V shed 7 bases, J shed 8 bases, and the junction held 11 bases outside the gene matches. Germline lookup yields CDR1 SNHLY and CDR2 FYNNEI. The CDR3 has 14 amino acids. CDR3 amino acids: CASKTDRGLLGYTF. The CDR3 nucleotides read TGTGCCAGCAAGACGGACAGGGGACTATTGGGCTACACCTTC. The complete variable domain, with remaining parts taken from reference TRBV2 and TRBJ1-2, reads EPEVTQTPSHQVTQMGQEVILRCVPISNHLYFYWYRQILGQKVEFLVSFYNNEISEKSEIFDDQFSVERPDGSNFTLKIRSTKLEDSAMYFCASKTDRGLLGYTFGSGTRLTVV.

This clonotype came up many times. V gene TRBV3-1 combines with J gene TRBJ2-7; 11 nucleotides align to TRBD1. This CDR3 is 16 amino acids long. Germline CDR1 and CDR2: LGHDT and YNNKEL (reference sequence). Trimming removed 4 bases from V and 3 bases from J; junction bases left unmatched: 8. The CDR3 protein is CASSRSLGQGGYEQYF. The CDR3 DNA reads TGTGCCAGCAGCCGAAGTTTGGGACAGGGGGGCTACGAGCAGTACTTC.

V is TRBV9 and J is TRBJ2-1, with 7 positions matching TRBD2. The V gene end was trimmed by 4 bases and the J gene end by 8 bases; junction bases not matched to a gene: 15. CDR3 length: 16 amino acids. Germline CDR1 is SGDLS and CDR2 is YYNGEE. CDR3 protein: CASSTTLRGGEDEQFF. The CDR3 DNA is TGTGCCAGCAGCACCACACTTCGCGGGGGTGAGGATGAGCAGTTCTTC.

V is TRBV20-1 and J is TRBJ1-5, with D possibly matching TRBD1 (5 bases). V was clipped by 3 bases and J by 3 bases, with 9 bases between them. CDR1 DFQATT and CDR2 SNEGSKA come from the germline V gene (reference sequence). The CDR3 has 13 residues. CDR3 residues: CSASGHHNQPQHF. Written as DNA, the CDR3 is TGCAGTGCTAGCGGACACCACAATCAGCCCCAGCATTTT.

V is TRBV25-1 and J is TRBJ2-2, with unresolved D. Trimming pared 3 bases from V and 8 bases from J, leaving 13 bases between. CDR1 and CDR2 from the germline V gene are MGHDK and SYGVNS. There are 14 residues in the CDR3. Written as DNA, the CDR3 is TGTGCCAGCAGTGACCCCCCCCCCACTGGGGAGCTGTTTTTT. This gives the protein CASSDPPPTGELFF.

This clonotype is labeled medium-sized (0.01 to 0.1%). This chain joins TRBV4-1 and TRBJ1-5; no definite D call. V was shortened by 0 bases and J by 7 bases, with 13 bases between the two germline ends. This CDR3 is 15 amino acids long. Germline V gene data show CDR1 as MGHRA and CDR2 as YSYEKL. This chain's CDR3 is CASSQESGPGQPQHF. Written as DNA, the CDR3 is TGCGCCAGCAGCCAAGAGAGCGGCCCGGGGCAGCCCCAGCATTTT.

The CDR3 loop is CASSSGSTDTQYF. The CDR3 DNA follows: TGCGCCAGCAGCTCAGGGAGCACAGATACGCAGTATTTT. This sequence joins TRBV5-1 and TRBJ2-3, with D possibly matching TRBD1 (5 bases). This CDR3 comprises 13 residues. Trimming removed 3 bases at V and 0 bases at J, with 5 bases between. Germline lookup yields CDR1 SGHRS and CDR2 YFSETQ.

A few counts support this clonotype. The chain's CDR3 is CASSPGASGGPSSYNEQFF. Written as DNA, the CDR3 is TGTGCCAGCTCACCTGGGGCTAGCGGAGGCCCTAGCTCCTACAATGAGCAGTTCTTC. The chain has TRBV18 and TRBJ2-1; TRBD2 matches 7 bases. This CDR3 is built from 19 residues. CDR1 is KGHSH and CDR2 is LQKENI in the germline V gene. Trimming cost V 3 bases and J 0 bases; bases outside gene matches: 14.

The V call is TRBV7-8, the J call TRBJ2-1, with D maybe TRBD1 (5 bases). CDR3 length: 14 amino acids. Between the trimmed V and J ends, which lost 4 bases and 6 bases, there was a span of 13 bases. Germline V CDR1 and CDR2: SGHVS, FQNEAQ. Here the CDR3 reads CASSSNDRSNEQFF. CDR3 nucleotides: TGTGCCAGCAGCTCTAACGACAGATCCAATGAGCAGTTCTTC.

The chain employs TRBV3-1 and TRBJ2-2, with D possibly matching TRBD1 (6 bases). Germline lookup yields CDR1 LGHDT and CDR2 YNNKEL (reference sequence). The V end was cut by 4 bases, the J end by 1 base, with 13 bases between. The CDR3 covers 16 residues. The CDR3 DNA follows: TGTGCCAGCAGCCCAACAGGGTTGGGGAACACCGGGGAGCTGTTTTTT. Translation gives CASSPTGLGNTGELFF.